Reported below is one TCR beta chain. This record belongs to a study of T cell repertoires in ileal Crohn's disease. CDR3 length: 16 amino acids. J was trimmed by 4 bases and V by 4 bases; bases with no gene match: 6. Germline V gene lookup returns CDR1 SGDLS and CDR2 YYNGEE. Clones were sequenced by immunoSEQ multiplex PCR, and TCRdb holds only the in-frame ones, with some missing. The top ten clones hold 4.5% of a sample with 14,000 or so clones, around 84% of them seen once. The sequenced material came from ileal tissue. The TCR sequence derives from an adult with Crohn's disease. The V gene is TRBV9, the J gene TRBJ2-3; 13 bases are a match to TRBD2. This CDR3 reads CASSPQTSGGSDTQYF. The CDR3 nucleotides are TGTGCCAGCAGCCCCCAGACTAGCGGGGGGTCAGATACGCAGTATTTT.